This passage covers 14 T cell receptor beta chains from one sample sequenced in a study of blood T cell repertoires in COVID-19. The data were produced by immunoSEQ multiplex PCR, yet TCRdb's version contains in-frame clones alone and is incomplete. The table lists tens of thousands of clones, over 60% of them singletons. Sequenced: peripheral blood. The receptors were sampled from a human donor in a cohort sampled during active COVID-19.

This chain uses TRBV9 with TRBJ2-3; D gene uncertain. V was clipped by 4 bases and J by 2 bases, with 8 bases between them. This CDR3 spans 13 amino acids. The germline gives CDR1 SGDLS, CDR2 YYNGEE. This chain's CDR3 is CASSPSSTDTQYF. In DNA, the CDR3 is TGTGCCAGCAGCCCGTCTTCCACAGATACGCAGTATTTT.

The J gene is TRBJ1-4, the V gene TRBV9; D uncertain. The V end was cut by 4 bases, the J end by 4 bases, with 17 bases between. Per germline, CDR1 SGDLS and CDR2 YYNGEE. The CDR3 runs 16 residues. This chain's CDR3 is CASSSAGGILNEKLFF. Here the CDR3 DNA reads TGTGCCAGCAGCTCCGCGGGTGGGATCCTTAATGAAAAACTGTTTTTT.

The rearrangement links TRBV5-1 to TRBJ2-7; possible D gene TRBD2, 5 bases. Trimming left V 4 bases short and J 5 bases short, with 25 bases between. Looked up from germline, CDR1 is SGHRS and CDR2 is YFSETQ. The CDR3 is 17 residues long. Here the CDR3 reads CASSPGKLIFPHDEQYF. The CDR3 region has the DNA TGCGCCAGCAGCCCCGGGAAACTTATATTCCCCCATGACGAGCAGTACTTC.

This clone was seen a few times. The chain has TRBV19 and TRBJ1-5, with TRBD1 identical over 7 bases. CDR3 length: 16 residues. The V and J ends lost 6 bases and 7 bases, in that order; junction bases with no gene match: 15. Germline CDR1 and CDR2: LNHDA and SQIVND (reference sequence). The CDR3, as DNA: TGTGCCAGTAGCGGACGACAGGGAAGGGCCGGACAGCCCCAGCATTTT. Translated: CASSGRQGRAGQPQHF.

The V and J genes are TRBV10-3 and TRBJ2-7, with 8 bases matching TRBD2. Germline CDR1 ENHRY, CDR2 SYGVKD. With 11 bases clipped from V and 4 bases from J, the junction kept 13 bases outside the gene matches. CDR3 length: 14 residues. DNA for the CDR3: TGTGCCGCCAGGCAGAGCGGGAGAGTATACGAGCAGTACTTC. Amino acids: CAARQSGRVYEQYF.

This chain joins TRBV7-2 and TRBJ2-3; 9 positions agree with TRBD2. The V and J ends lost 1 base and 4 bases, in that order; junction bases with no gene match: 6. CDR3 size: 16 residues. From germline, CDR1 is SGHTA and CDR2 FQGNSA. The CDR3: CASSLVGGRAPDTQYF. The CDR3 bases are TGTGCCAGCAGCTTAGTCGGCGGGAGGGCCCCAGATACGCAGTATTTT.

The chain joins TRBV7-2 to TRBJ1-1; no firm D call. V lost 6 bases and J lost 10, with 18 bases in between. The CDR3 runs 13 residues. CDR1 and CDR2 (germline): SGHTA, FQGNSA. CDR3 sequence (DNA): TGTGCCAGCAGTCCCCGGGGTACCGTCGGAGCTTTCTTT. Its translation: CASSPRGTVGAFF.

J is TRBJ2-3 and V is TRBV5-1, with TRBD2 matching over 9 bases. The CDR3 is made up of 17 amino acids. After removal of 3 bases from V and 0 bases from J, the junction contained 8 bases not matched to a gene. Germline V lookup: CDR1 SGHRS, CDR2 YFSETQ. The CDR3 is CASSSLLAGLSTDTQYF. In DNA, the CDR3 is TGCGCCAGCAGCTCTTTACTAGCGGGCCTGAGCACAGATACGCAGTATTTT.

The chain recombines TRBV27 with TRBJ2-3, with D unresolved. The V and J ends lost 7 bases and 5 bases respectively, with 13 bases between them. Germline CDR1 reads MNHEY; CDR2 reads SMNVEV (reference sequence). This CDR3 has 13 amino acids. The CDR3 nucleotides are TGTGCCAGCACCACTCCCCCGAGAGATACGCAGTATTTT. It codes for CASTTPPRDTQYF.

The V call is TRBV5-8, the J call TRBJ2-5; 9 bases are a match to TRBD2. Looked up from germline, CDR1 is SGHTS and CDR2 is YDEGEE. The CDR3 is made up of 15 amino acids. V was pared by 2 bases and J by 4 bases, with 6 bases of the junction left unmatched. This CDR3 reads CASSFRGRGGETQYF. CDR3 nucleotides: TGTGCCAGCAGCTTCCGCGGGAGGGGAGGAGAGACCCAGTACTTC.

This clone showed up just a few times. The chain has TRBV7-2 and TRBJ2-1; the match to TRBD2 covers 8 bases. The germline V gene has CDR1 SGHTA and CDR2 FQGNSA. V lost 5 bases, J lost 4 bases, and 10 bases stayed unmatched. This CDR3 is built from 16 residues. CDR3 sequence: CASSTSGTRGYNEQFF. DNA of the CDR3: TGTGCCAGCAGCACCTCCGGGACTAGAGGGTACAATGAGCAGTTCTTC.

This chain connects TRBV28 to TRBJ1-2; D call uncertain. Germline V lookup: CDR1 MDHEN, CDR2 SYDVKM. The CDR3 consists of 13 residues. Trimming pared 7 bases from V and 1 base from J, leaving 10 bases between. CDR3 amino acids: CASTRPLNYGYTF. DNA for the CDR3: TGTGCCAGCACCAGGCCGCTTAACTATGGCTACACCTTC.

V and J are TRBV5-4 and TRBJ2-5, with 8 bases aligning to TRBD2. This CDR3 region has 13 residues. CDR1 is SGHNT, CDR2 YYREEE, per germline (reference sequence). V dropped 4 bases and J dropped 3; count of bases not matched to a gene: 2. The CDR3 DNA reads TGTGCCAGCAGCACGGGACTAGAAGAGACCCAGTACTTC. The encoded protein is CASSTGLEETQYF. The whole variable domain, remainder taken from reference TRBV5-4 and TRBJ2-5, is ETGVTQSPTHLIKTRGQQVTLRCSSQSGHNTVSWYQQALGQGPQFIFQYYREEENGRGNFPPRFSGLQFPNYSSELNVNALELDDSALYLCASSTGLEETQYFGPGTRLLVL.

This clone was observed a single time. The rearrangement joins TRBV6-6 to TRBJ2-2, with D perhaps matching TRBD2 (6 bases). This CDR3 region has 16 residues. Germline values: CDR1 MNHNY, CDR2 SVGAGI (reference sequence). Deletions cut 2 bases from V and 4 bases from J, with 14 bases between. CDR3 protein: CASSYHGSTATGELFF. The CDR3 DNA follows: TGTGCCAGCAGTTACCACGGGAGTACTGCCACCGGGGAGCTGTTTTTT.